The text below deals with one T cell receptor beta chain. These data come from a study of control samples from healthy donors and cancer patients. Here immunoSEQ multiplex PCR was the method, and the copy in TCRdb shows in-frame clones only, minus some. The table shows about 120,000 clones, with roughly 92% occurring only once. Germline CDR1 SQVTM, CDR2 ANQGSEA. V was pared by 0 bases and J by 1 base, with 6 bases between. This CDR3 has 13 amino acids. The sample consisted of PBMCs. This TCR derives from a man of 80 years or more with head and neck cancer. The chain uses TRBV29-1 and TRBJ1-1; D unresolved. The CDR3 DNA sequence: TGCAGCGTTGAAGAGGGCAGGAACACTGAAGCTTTCTTT. Its translation: CSVEEGRNTEAFF.